These 13 T cell receptor beta chains came from one sample sequenced in a study of post-analysis software for immune sequencing data. Unique molecular identifiers were built into the TCR beta cDNA libraries. Each CDR3 protein gets one entry after TCRdb re-called the PCR reads with MiXCR. The sample comprises roughly 650,000 distinct CDR3 sequences, approximately 59% of which are singletons, and around 11% rests with the top ten. Their cognate antigens are unknown. The study's findings and limits: Elevated frequency relative to controls characterized several TRBV segments in patients, TRBV5-6, TRBV5-1 and TRBV20-1 among them.

Sequenced sample: blood. These receptors were collected from a girl aged 2-10 years with multiple sclerosis.

This chain joins TRBV6-1 and TRBJ2-1, with 7 positions matching TRBD1. CDR3 length equals 15 residues. CDR1 and CDR2 (germline): MNHNS, SASEGT. Trimming at V came to 6 bases and at J to 0 bases, leaving 5 bases not matched to a gene. As DNA, the CDR3 is TGTGCCAGCAGGGGGGACAGCTCCTCCTACAATGAGCAGTTCTTC. As protein: CASRGDSSSYNEQFF.

Only a few counts were recorded for this clonotype. The V call is TRBV29-1, the J call TRBJ1-1, with D unresolved. CDR3 length: 13 amino acids. Germline V gene data show CDR1 as SQVTM and CDR2 as ANQGSEA. Trimming took off 5 bases at V and 0 bases at J, with 10 bases between the two ends. For the CDR3, the DNA is TGCAGCGTTTCAGGTCCCATGAACACTGAAGCTTTCTTT. It is translated as CSVSGPMNTEAFF. Based on the CDR3 plus reference TRBV29-1 and TRBJ1-1, the full variable domain is SAVISQKPSRDICQRGTSLTIQCQVDSQVTMMFWYRQQPGQSLTLIATANQGSEATYESGFVIDKFPISRPNLTFSTLTVSNMSPEDSSIYLCSVSGPMNTEAFFGQGTRLTVV.

V is TRBV3-1 and J is TRBJ1-1, with D possibly being TRBD1 (6 bases). The V gene's germline CDR1 is LGHDT and CDR2 YNNKEL (reference sequence). V gave up 3 bases and J gave up 1 base, with 12 bases separating them. The CDR3 is 15 residues long. CDR3 protein: CASSQDSTGNTEAFF. The CDR3 DNA is TGTGCCAGCAGCCAGGACTCGACAGGGAACACTGAAGCTTTCTTT.

Note on this clonotype: One end of the junction varies from germline; a read error may be responsible. The rearrangement uses TRBV4-3 and TRBJ2-5, with a tentative D call TRBD2 (5 bases). Germline values: CDR1 LGHNA, CDR2 YSLEER. CDR3 length: 14 amino acids. The CDR3 nucleotides are TGCGCCAGCAGCCAAGTGAGCGGTCAAGAGGCCCAGTACTTC. Amino acids: CASSQVSGQEAQYF.

The genes are TRBV10-3 and TRBJ2-6; a weak D match, TRBD2 (5 bases). Germline values: CDR1 ENHRY, CDR2 SYGVKD. Trimming took 0 bases from V and 1 from J, leaving 7 bases between them. The CDR3 spans 16 residues. The CDR3 region has the DNA TGTGCCATCAGTGAGTCAACGGGATCTGGGGCCAACGTCCTGACTTTC. This gives the protein CAISESTGSGANVLTF.

This clonotype occurred a few times. The chain is built from TRBV28 and TRBJ1-5; 7 bases are a match to TRBD1. This CDR3 comprises 17 residues. Trimming cost V 3 bases and J 1 base; bases outside gene matches: 9. CDR1 and CDR2 (germline): MDHEN, SYDVKM. The CDR3 nucleotides read TGTGCCAGCAGTTTTCTGACAGGGTCTTCGAGCAATCAGCCCCAGCATTTT. Translating gives CASSFLTGSSSNQPQHF.

This clonotype was counted a single time. The chain combines TRBV29-1 with TRBJ1-2; 10 bases are shared with TRBD1. J gave up 1 base and V 5 bases, and 10 bases lay outside the gene matches. The length of the CDR3 is 16 residues. Germline CDR1 SQVTM, CDR2 ANQGSEA. In nucleotides, the CDR3 is TGCAGCGTTACGGGGACAGGGGACCACTATAACTATGGCTACACCTTC. It is translated as CSVTGTGDHYNYGYTF.

J is TRBJ2-5 and V is TRBV5-1; TRBD2 matches at 10 bases. V lost 1 base, J lost 11 bases, and 8 bases stayed unmatched. This CDR3 has 14 residues. The germline V gene encodes CDR1 SGHRS and CDR2 YFSETQ. In DNA form, the CDR3 reads TGCGCCAGCAGCTTGACAGCGGGAGGGCTTGAGCAGTACTTC. Protein product: CASSLTAGGLEQYF.

This clonotype was counted between two and nine times. V and J are TRBV24-1 and TRBJ2-1; the D is unclear. Trimming took off 3 bases at V and 8 bases at J, with 10 bases between the two ends. Germline V lookup: CDR1 KGHDR, CDR2 SFDVKD. The CDR3 runs 13 residues. The CDR3 bases are TGTGCCACCAGTGATGTAGGGTACTATGAGCAGTTCTTC. It is translated as CATSDVGYYEQFF.

The chain joins TRBV6-5 to TRBJ1-1, with 7 bases fitting TRBD1. With V trimmed by 7 bases and J by 11 bases, 16 bases remained unmatched. The CDR3 contains 14 residues. CDR1 and CDR2 from the germline V gene are MNHEY and SVGAGI. The CDR3 nucleotides are TGTGCCAGCACCAAATCCGACAGGGAAGCTGGGGCTTTCTTT. This translates into CASTKSDREAGAFF.

The chain is built from TRBV7-9 and TRBJ1-2; no definite D call. Germline V gene sequence: CDR1 SEHNR, CDR2 FQNEAQ (reference sequence). Trimming shortened V by 3 bases and J by 7 bases, and 9 bases separated the two germline ends. CDR3 length: 12 residues. The CDR3 coding sequence is TGTGCCAGCAGCTTTATCCAATCTGGCTACACCTTC. Amino acid sequence: CASSFIQSGYTF.

This clonotype occurred a few times. The rearrangement links TRBV12-3 or TRBV12-4 to TRBJ2-7; D might be TRBD2 (6 bases). The CDR3 has 14 amino acids. Between the trimmed V and J ends, which lost 6 bases and 5 bases, there was a span of 17 bases. In DNA, the CDR3 is TGTGCCAGCAGCACCACTAGCTTTCTCGACGAGCAGTACTTC. It is translated as CASSTTSFLDEQYF.

The genes are TRBV5-1 and TRBJ2-5; D tentatively fits TRBD1 or TRBD2 (5 bases each). CDR1 is SGHRS and CDR2 is YFSETQ in the germline V gene. Trimming removed 4 bases at V and 1 base at J, with 11 bases between. There are 14 residues in the CDR3. The DNA of the CDR3 is TGCGCCAGCAGCCAAGGGACGGTCCAAGAGACCCAGTACTTC. Protein product: CASSQGTVQETQYF.